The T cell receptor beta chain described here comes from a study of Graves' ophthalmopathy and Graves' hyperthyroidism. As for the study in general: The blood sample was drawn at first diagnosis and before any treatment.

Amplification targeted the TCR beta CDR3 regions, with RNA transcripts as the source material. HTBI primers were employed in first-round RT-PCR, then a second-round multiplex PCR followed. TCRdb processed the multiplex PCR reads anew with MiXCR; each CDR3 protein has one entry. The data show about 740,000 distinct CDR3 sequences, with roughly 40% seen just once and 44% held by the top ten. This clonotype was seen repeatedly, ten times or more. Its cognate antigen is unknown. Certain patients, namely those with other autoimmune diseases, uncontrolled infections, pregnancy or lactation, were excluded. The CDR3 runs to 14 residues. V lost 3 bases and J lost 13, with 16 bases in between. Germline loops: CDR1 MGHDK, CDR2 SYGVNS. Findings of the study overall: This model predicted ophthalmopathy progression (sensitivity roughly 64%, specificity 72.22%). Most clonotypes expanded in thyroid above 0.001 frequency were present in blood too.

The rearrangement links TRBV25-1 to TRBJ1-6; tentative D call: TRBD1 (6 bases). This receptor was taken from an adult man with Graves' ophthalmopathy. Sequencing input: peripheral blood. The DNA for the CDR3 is TGTGCCAGCAGTGAGGGGGGCGGCCTTTCCCCCCTCCACTTT. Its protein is CASSEGGGLSPLHF.